A single T cell receptor (beta chain) is shown here with its context. The antigen remains undetermined. V was trimmed by 8 bases and J by 7 bases, leaving 12 bases between them. CDR3 length equals 12 residues. CDR1 is SGHVS and CDR2 is FNYEAQ in the germline V gene. This record belongs to a study of graft-versus-host responses after intestinal transplantation. Study-wide context: The study gave all recipients anti-thymocyte globulin induction, then tacrolimus and steroids for approximately 3 years.

Sequencing used immunoSEQ multiplex PCR; TCRdb keeps in-frame clones, though not all of them. The data show approximately 120,000 clones, approximately 94% seen once. Study observations and caveats: Allografts carried high graft-versus-host to host-versus-graft clonal ratios in patients having graft-donor T cell macrochimerism.

The gene calls are TRBV7-6 and TRBJ1-5; D not resolved. This material consisted of unstimulated CD4+ T cells sorted from spleen or lymph node cells, taken before intestinal transplant. The TCR sequence derives from a human donor who received an intestinal transplant. CDR3 protein: CASGNLGQPQHF. The DNA of the CDR3 is TGTGCCAGCGGAAACCTAGGGCAGCCCCAGCATTTT.